These 19 T cell receptor beta chains originate from one sample sequenced in a study of shared clonotypes between healthy human individuals. TCRdb keeps only in-frame clones here, not all; method: immunoSEQ multiplex PCR. The data hold over 850,000 clones, with 75% to 85% observed a single time. Material for sequencing was memory CD4+ T cells from PBMCs. Subset: CD45RA-negative fraction. Receptors were obtained from a man between 18 and 29 years old in good health. Some clones in this sample may be carry-over from other donors' samples.

On this clone: This likely stems from a read error, as it lies one base from a far larger clone. The chain couples TRBV4-3 to TRBJ1-3, with unresolved D. CDR3 length equals 13 residues. Germline V gives CDR1 LGHNA, CDR2 YSLEER. Between the trimmed V and J ends, which lost 0 bases and 3 bases, there was a span of 3 bases. As DNA, the CDR3 is TGCGCCAGCAGCCAAGAGAATGGAAACACCATATATTTT. Translation gives CASSQENGNTIYF.

The rearrangement uses TRBV6-6 and TRBJ2-7, with 9 bases aligning to TRBD1. The CDR3 is 15 residues long. Germline V lookup: CDR1 MNHNY, CDR2 SVGAGI (reference sequence). Germline trimming cut 5 bases from V and 2 bases from J; bases unmatched to any gene: 7. The CDR3 sequence is CASSLGQGLPYEQYF. The CDR3 coding sequence is TGTGCCAGCAGTCTCGGACAGGGGCTTCCCTACGAGCAGTACTTC.

The chain couples TRBV30 to TRBJ1-2; no firm D call. CDR3 length: 11 amino acids. With 1 base removed from V and 5 bases from J, the gap between germline ends came to 5 bases. From germline, CDR1 is GTSNPN and CDR2 SVGIG (reference sequence). The CDR3 region is CAWSEAYGYTF. For the CDR3, the DNA is TGTGCCTGGAGTGAGGCTTATGGCTACACCTTC.

The chain joins TRBV29-1 to TRBJ2-3; maybe TRBD2 (5 bases). CDR1 and CDR2 (germline): SQVTM, ANQGSEA. Trimming stripped 4 bases from V and 3 bases from J, with 8 bases between. This CDR3 contains 12 residues. CDR3 residues: CSVGWTTDTQYF. In DNA form, the CDR3 reads TGCAGCGTTGGATGGACTACAGATACGCAGTATTTT.

Of note for this clone: The sample carries other DNA sequences with the same CDR3. The rearrangement links TRBV18 to TRBJ2-2; TRBD2 matches at 12 bases. Trimming at V came to 3 bases and at J to 5 bases, leaving 4 bases not matched to a gene. Germline CDR1 is KGHSH and CDR2 is LQKENI. This CDR3 region has 16 residues. CDR3 in amino acids: CASSPPSGRGTGELFF. The CDR3 nucleotides read TGTGCCAGCTCACCCCCTAGCGGGAGGGGTACCGGGGAGCTGTTTTTT.

This chain joins TRBV5-1 and TRBJ2-5; unclear D gene. The CDR3 is made up of 14 amino acids. The V end was cut by 4 bases, the J end by 5 bases, with 15 bases between. CDR1 and CDR2 from the germline V gene are SGHRS and YFSETQ. CDR3 sequence: CASSNSESGETQYF. Written as DNA, the CDR3 is TGCGCCAGCAGCAATTCAGAATCCGGGGAGACCCAGTACTTC.

This clone has ten or more counts. The V and J genes are TRBV9 and TRBJ2-1; 10 nucleotides match TRBD2. Germline lookup yields CDR1 SGDLS and CDR2 YYNGEE. The CDR3 is 15 amino acids. The J segment lost 3 bases and the V segment lost 4 bases, leaving 4 bases of the junction unmatched. The CDR3 region is CASSSGTSVYNEQFF. Here the CDR3 DNA reads TGTGCCAGCAGCTCGGGGACTAGCGTCTACAATGAGCAGTTCTTC.

This rearrangement joins TRBV6-1 to TRBJ2-2; a possible D gene is TRBD2 (6 bases). Trimming took 2 bases from V and 7 from J, leaving 17 bases between them. Germline lookup yields CDR1 MNHNS and CDR2 SASEGT. This CDR3 comprises 16 residues. CDR3 region: CASSEIPRGWGGELFF. The DNA for the CDR3 is TGTGCCAGCAGTGAAATTCCTCGGGGGTGGGGCGGGGAGCTGTTTTTT.

The table lists this clone with a count of one. V usage is TRBV5-1 and J usage is TRBJ2-2; tentative D call: TRBD1 (6 bases). Germline values: CDR1 SGHRS, CDR2 YFSETQ. Trimming pared 4 bases from V and 6 bases from J, leaving 13 bases between. The CDR3 is 14 amino acids. The CDR3 nucleotides are TGCGCCAGCAGCCCGTCCACAGGGCCCGGGGAGCTGTTTTTT. Its protein is CASSPSTGPGELFF.

The chain couples TRBV7-3 to TRBJ2-1; D is undetermined. The CDR3 extends over 13 amino acids. Germline CDR1 SGHTA, CDR2 FQGTGA. Deletions cut 5 bases from V and 7 bases from J, with 12 bases between. The CDR3 sequence: CASSIGPRNEQFF. Here the CDR3 DNA reads TGTGCCAGCAGCATCGGCCCCCGGAATGAGCAGTTCTTC.

The V gene is TRBV2, the J gene TRBJ2-7, with TRBD2 matching over 10 bases. The V gene's germline CDR1 is SNHLY and CDR2 FYNNEI. Unmatched junction bases numbered 9, after V lost 7 bases and J lost 0 bases. The CDR3 length is 16 residues. The CDR3 loop reads CASTAFSGRYSYEQYF. CDR3 nucleotides: TGTGCCAGCACCGCATTTAGCGGGAGGTACTCCTACGAGCAGTACTTC.

This clone has a handful of counts. This chain links TRBV7-9 with TRBJ2-1; 8 bases map to TRBD2. Trimming at V came to 3 bases and at J to 4 bases, leaving 8 bases not matched to a gene. From germline, CDR1 is SEHNR and CDR2 FQNEAQ (reference sequence). There are 16 residues in the CDR3. CDR3 bases: TGTGCCAGCAGCTTCGCTGGGACTAGAGTTTACAATGAGCAGTTCTTC. Amino acids: CASSFAGTRVYNEQFF.

The chain is built from TRBV6-1 and TRBJ2-7; 10 bases agree with TRBD1. Losses at the gene ends were 5 bases for V and 5 bases for J; bases not matched to a gene: 6. CDR1 and CDR2 from the germline V gene are MNHNS and SASEGT. The CDR3 runs 14 residues. In DNA, the CDR3 is TGTGCCAGCAGTAGCCCGGACAGGGGGGACGAGCAGTACTTC. It yields the protein CASSSPDRGDEQYF.

As regards this clone: This clone may be a read error of a much larger clone one base away. The genes are TRBV9 and TRBJ2-3; D ambiguous. Germline CDR1 is SGDLS and CDR2 is YYNGEE. This CDR3 has 12 residues. CDR3 bases: TGTGCCAGCAGCGCCGACGAAGATGCGCAGTATTTT. It yields the protein CASSADEDAQYF.

This clone showed up just a few times. The chain is built from TRBV7-3 and TRBJ1-1; weak D call: TRBD1 (5 bases). The ends were cut back, 3 bases at V and 8 bases at J, with 13 bases in the middle. Germline loops: CDR1 SGHTA, CDR2 FQGTGA. The CDR3 length is 13 residues. Written as DNA, the CDR3 is TGTGCCAGCAGCTTCACCCGGGACGGAGAAGCTTTCTTT. Translating gives CASSFTRDGEAFF.

This chain connects TRBV15 to TRBJ1-4, with D uncertain. CDR1 LNHNV and CDR2 YYDKDF come from the germline V gene (reference sequence). V shed 1 base and J shed 7 bases, with 13 bases lying between them. The CDR3 is 15 amino acids. The CDR3 region is CATSRGEGSGEKLFF. CDR3 DNA: TGTGCCACCAGCAGAGGGGAGGGATCGGGTGAAAAACTGTTTTTT.

This clone was picked up many times. The chain joins TRBV18 to TRBJ2-1, with 8 bases identical to TRBD2. CDR3 length: 16 amino acids. CDR1 is KGHSH, CDR2 LQKENI, per germline. V dropped 5 bases and J dropped 8; count of bases not matched to a gene: 14. The CDR3 DNA follows: TGTGCCAGCTCATCGCAACTAGCGGCGGGCGGCGATGAGCAGTTCTTC. This gives the protein CASSSQLAAGGDEQFF.

As regards this clone: The sample holds other DNA sequences that translate to the same CDR3. The chain carries TRBV5-1 and TRBJ2-2, with 9 bases that match TRBD1. This CDR3 has 15 amino acids. Germline CDR1 is SGHRS and CDR2 is YFSETQ. The V gene end was trimmed by 3 bases and the J gene end by 2 bases; junction bases not matched to a gene: 2. CDR3: CASSSGQGNTGELFF. CDR3 coding DNA: TGCGCCAGCAGCTCGGGACAGGGCAACACCGGGGAGCTGTTTTTT.

The V gene is TRBV7-8, the J gene TRBJ2-1; D unresolved. The CDR3 covers 15 residues. V lost 1 base and J lost 6, with 13 bases in between. The germline CDR1 and CDR2 sequences are SGHVS and FQNEAQ. This chain's CDR3 is CASSLGELPPNEQFF. The DNA for the CDR3 is TGTGCCAGCAGCTTAGGGGAACTTCCCCCCAATGAGCAGTTCTTC.